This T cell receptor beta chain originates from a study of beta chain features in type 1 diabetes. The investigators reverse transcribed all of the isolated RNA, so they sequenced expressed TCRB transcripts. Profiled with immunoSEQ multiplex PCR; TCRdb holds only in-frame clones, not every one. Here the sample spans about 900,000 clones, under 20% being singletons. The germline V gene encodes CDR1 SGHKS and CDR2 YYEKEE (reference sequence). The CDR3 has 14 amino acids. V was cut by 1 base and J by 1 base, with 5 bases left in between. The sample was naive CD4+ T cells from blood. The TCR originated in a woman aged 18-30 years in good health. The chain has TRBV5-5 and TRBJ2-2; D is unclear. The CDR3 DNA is TGTGCCAGCAGCTTGCACAGGAACACCGGGGAGCTGTTTTTT. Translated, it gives CASSLHRNTGELFF.